This T cell receptor beta chain is from a study of blood T cell repertoires in COVID-19. The length of the CDR3 is 13 residues. Germline loops: CDR1 SGHTA, CDR2 FQGNSA. Trimming shortened V by 4 bases and J by 3 bases, and 10 bases separated the two germline ends. TCRdb keeps only in-frame clones here, not all; method: immunoSEQ multiplex PCR. The sample gives fewer than 250,000 clones, approximately 80% of which show up once; approximately 1.8% is in the top ten. Individuals aged about 18 to 90 years were recruited from 24 US areas. The TCR comes from a man aged 55-75 years who had recovered from COVID-19. The chain recombines TRBV7-2 with TRBJ2-7; a weak D match, TRBD2 (5 bases). What was sequenced was PBMCs or T cells enriched from blood (not recorded which). DNA for the CDR3: TGTGCCAGCAGCTCCGGACGGGACTACGAGCAGTACTTC. Protein: CASSSGRDYEQYF.